Following are 23 T cell receptor beta chains from one sample sequenced in a study of T-cell memory formation after mild COVID-19 (dated by TCRdb to the early 2020s). Libraries came from 5' RACE. Sequenced on an Illumina NovaSeq 6000. TCRdb passed the public sequencing reads through fastp at Q25 and MiXCR, retaining productive beta sequences. Every CDR3 protein is listed once, alongside the most common genes and DNA of its rows. Across this sample there are under 300,000 distinct CDR3 sequences, with approximately 10% seen only once. The top ten clonotypes cover 20% to 25% of the sample. The sample comprised PBMCs or a T cell subset sorted from them (not recorded which). The source is a man aged 18 to 35 who had mild COVID-19 (a few samples of this study predate the infection). The sample titles of this study are shuffled in the database, so cell type and time point are left out; the donor was told from shared clones.

This clonotype occurred a few times. This chain joins TRBV29-1 and TRBJ1-6; TRBD1 is a possible D gene (6 bases). V lost 4 bases and J 7 bases, leaving 11 bases between the germline ends. Germline V CDR1 and CDR2: SQVTM, ANQGSEA. The length of the CDR3 is 13 residues. Here the CDR3 reads CSVAQGDNSPLHF. CDR3 nucleotides: TGCAGCGTTGCACAGGGAGACAATTCACCCCTCCACTTT. Based on the CDR3 plus reference TRBV29-1 and TRBJ1-6, the full variable domain is SAVISQKPSRDICQRGTSLTIQCQVDSQVTMMFWYRQQPGQSLTLIATANQGSEATYESGFVIDKFPISRPNLTFSTLTVSNMSPEDSSIYLCSVAQGDNSPLHFGNGTRLTVT.

This clonotype was recorded many times. This chain links TRBV5-1 with TRBJ2-5, with D possibly being TRBD1 (5 bases). The CDR3 has 13 residues. Trimming cost V 2 bases and J 4 bases, with 9 bases left between them. The germline CDR1 and CDR2 sequences are SGHRS and YFSETQ. In nucleotides, the CDR3 is TGCGCCAGCAGCTTCAGGGTAGGAGAGACCCAGTACTTC. Its protein is CASSFRVGETQYF.

The V and J genes are TRBV20-1 and TRBJ2-1; 8 bases are a match to TRBD1. After removal of 2 bases from V and 5 bases from J, the junction contained 5 bases not matched to a gene. This CDR3 contains 14 residues. CDR1 is DFQATT and CDR2 is SNEGSKA in the germline V gene (reference sequence). Written as DNA, the CDR3 is TGCAGTGCTAGATCCCGGGACAGGCACAATGAGCAGTTCTTC. Translated, it gives CSARSRDRHNEQFF.

V usage is TRBV2 and J usage is TRBJ1-5, with 7 bases that match TRBD1. Trimming at V came to 7 bases and at J to 1 base, leaving 10 bases not matched to a gene. The CDR3 runs to 16 residues. The germline CDR1 and CDR2 sequences are SNHLY and FYNNEI. CDR3 amino acids: CASTGAGGASNQPQHF. CDR3 in DNA: TGTGCCAGCACTGGGGCAGGGGGGGCGAGCAATCAGCCCCAGCATTTT.

This clonotype was found a few times. The chain carries TRBV5-5 and TRBJ2-5, with D unclear. The V gene's germline CDR1 is SGHKS and CDR2 YYEKEE (reference sequence). The CDR3 loop spans 13 amino acids. Trimming left V 3 bases short and J 2 bases short, with 8 bases between. The CDR3 DNA follows: TGTGCCAGCAGCTGGACGGCACAAGAGACCCAGTACTTC. Amino acids: CASSWTAQETQYF.

The sample holds many counts of this clonotype. This chain connects TRBV7-3 to TRBJ2-5; the D gene is possibly TRBD2 (6 bases). Per the germline V gene, CDR1 is SGHTA and CDR2 is FQGTGA. The germline V and J ends were trimmed by 2 bases and 3 bases, with 7 bases remaining between them. The CDR3 covers 13 residues. The CDR3 protein is CASSLEREETQYF. The CDR3 DNA is TGTGCCAGCAGCTTAGAGCGGGAAGAGACCCAGTACTTC.

This clonotype was detected a few times. The V gene is TRBV2, the J gene TRBJ2-7; D is ambiguous. The V end lost 2 bases, the J end lost 4 bases, and 15 bases lay between the germline ends. The germline V gene encodes CDR1 SNHLY and CDR2 FYNNEI. The CDR3 consists of 15 residues. CDR3 DNA sequence: TGTGCCAGCAGTGAATCCCCGGGCCTTGGGTACGAGCAGTACGTC. Residues: CASSESPGLGYEQYV.

This clonotype has just a few counts. The rearrangement links TRBV10-3 to TRBJ1-5; maybe TRBD1 (6 bases). CDR3 length: 13 amino acids. V was trimmed by 8 bases and J by 2 bases, leaving 10 bases between them. The germline V gene encodes CDR1 ENHRY and CDR2 SYGVKD. For the CDR3, the DNA is TGTGCCATCGGCGAGGGGGGCAATCAGCCCCAGCATTTT. Protein sequence: CAIGEGGNQPQHF.

The gene calls are TRBV7-2 and TRBJ2-7; D gene unclear. Trimming removed 5 bases from V and 0 bases from J, with 11 bases in between. Germline V gene data show CDR1 as SGHTA and CDR2 as FQGNSA. The CDR3 runs to 14 residues. As DNA, the CDR3 is TGTGCCAGCAGCCGGGTAGTGGGCTCCTACGAGCAGTACGTC. It is translated as CASSRVVGSYEQYV.

This clonotype was picked up a small number of times. The V call is TRBV12-3 or TRBV12-4, the J call TRBJ1-1; no clear D gene. The CDR3 length is 14 residues. The V end lost 2 bases, the J end lost 2 bases, and 9 bases lay between the germline ends. The CDR3 loop reads CASSLNAVNTEAFF. CDR3 nucleotide sequence: TGTGCCAGCAGTTTAAACGCAGTTAACACTGAAGCTTTCTTT.

The J gene is TRBJ2-1, the V gene TRBV12-3 or TRBV12-4; TRBD2 matches 7 bases. V trimming: 5 bases; J trimming: 0 bases; junction bases outside the gene matches: 4. CDR3 length: 15 amino acids. CDR3 in DNA: TGTGCCAGCAGTCCTCAGCGGGACTCCTACAATGAGCAGTTCTTC. Encoded protein: CASSPQRDSYNEQFF.

This clonotype has only a few counts. The chain uses TRBV7-2 and TRBJ1-2; TRBD1 matches 7 bases. The CDR3 runs 15 residues. The germline V gene encodes CDR1 SGHTA and CDR2 FQGNSA. The J segment lost 7 bases and the V segment lost 4 bases, leaving 12 bases of the junction unmatched. The CDR3: CASSSYVSTGPGYTF. The CDR3 DNA follows: TGTGCCAGCAGCTCTTACGTCTCGACAGGGCCTGGCTACACCTTC.

The sample holds a few counts of this clonotype. This chain connects TRBV4-3 to TRBJ1-2; D is perhaps TRBD1 (6 bases). The V gene lost 1 base and the J gene lost 4 bases, with 13 bases spanning the gap. The CDR3 spans 15 residues. The germline gives CDR1 LGHNA, CDR2 YSLEER. DNA of the CDR3: TGCGCCAGCAGCCAAGTCCTACAGGGTAGCTATGGCTACACCTTC. Its translation is CASSQVLQGSYGYTF.

The rearrangement links TRBV7-3 to TRBJ2-1; D ambiguous. The germline V and J ends were trimmed by 5 bases and 5 bases, with 13 bases remaining between them. This CDR3 has 14 amino acids. The germline CDR1 and CDR2 sequences are SGHTA and FQGTGA. The CDR3 protein is CASSPTTINNEQFF. The CDR3 DNA sequence: TGTGCCAGCAGCCCTACGACAATAAACAATGAGCAGTTCTTC.

This clonotype was observed once. The chain employs TRBV5-4 and TRBJ1-4, with 8 positions matching TRBD1. Germline CDR1 and CDR2: SGHNT and YYREEE (reference sequence). This CDR3 spans 18 amino acids. V shed 4 bases and J 0 bases; nucleotides not matched to a gene: 11. CDR3 nucleotide sequence: TGTGCCAGCAGCCTGGACGGGACAGGCCTCCCAACTAATGAAAAACTGTTTTTT. Amino acid sequence: CASSLDGTGLPTNEKLFF.

J is TRBJ1-1 and V is TRBV19; D might be TRBD1 (5 bases). CDR1 is LNHDA and CDR2 is SQIVND in the germline V gene (reference sequence). The CDR3 is made up of 16 amino acids. V lost 0 bases and J 0 bases, leaving 11 bases between the germline ends. As DNA, the CDR3 is TGTGCCAGTAGTATAGATAGATGGGACCTGAACACTGAAGCTTTCTTT. Translated: CASSIDRWDLNTEAFF.

The chain links TRBV6-6 to TRBJ2-3, with D uncertain. Trimming cost V 0 bases and J 2 bases, with 6 bases left between them. CDR3 size: 14 residues. Germline CDR1 reads MNHNY; CDR2 reads SVGAGI (reference sequence). The CDR3: CASSYSDLTDTQYF. The CDR3 bases are TGTGCCAGCAGTTACTCCGACCTCACAGATACGCAGTATTTT.

This clonotype occurred many times. The V and J genes are TRBV4-3 and TRBJ2-3, with 14 bases that match TRBD2. The CDR3 contains 19 residues. Germline lookup yields CDR1 LGHNA and CDR2 YSLEER. Trimming took 1 base from V and 2 from J; bases not matched to a gene: 8. The CDR3 protein is CASSQARGTSGGITDTQYF. Written as DNA, the CDR3 is TGCGCCAGCAGCCAAGCGCGCGGGACTAGCGGGGGTATCACAGATACGCAGTATTTT.

The sample holds a few counts of this clonotype. CDR3 loop: CASSPRLAGHNSTGELFF. The CDR3, as DNA: TGTGCCAGCAGTCCCCGACTAGCGGGACATAATTCCACCGGGGAGCTGTTTTTT. The chain employs TRBV12-3 or TRBV12-4 and TRBJ2-2; TRBD2 matches at 11 bases. Trimming cost V 5 bases and J 4 bases; bases outside gene matches: 12. The CDR3 is 18 residues long.

The rearrangement joins TRBV5-6 to TRBJ2-2; 8 nucleotides align to TRBD2. V shed 0 bases, J shed 1 base, and the junction held 2 bases outside the gene matches. CDR1 is SGHDT, CDR2 YYEEEE, per germline. The CDR3 is 16 amino acids. Written as DNA, the CDR3 is TGTGCCAGCAGCTTGGATCTAGCGGGGAACACCGGGGAGCTGTTTTTT. This sequence encodes CASSLDLAGNTGELFF.

In this sample, this clonotype turned up a few times. This rearrangement joins TRBV4-2 to TRBJ1-2; D uncertain. V was trimmed by 3 bases and J by 8 bases, leaving 10 bases between them. The CDR3 loop spans 12 amino acids. Germline loops: CDR1 LGHNA, CDR2 YNFKEQ. The CDR3 sequence: CASSQAFLGYTF. CDR3 sequence (DNA): TGTGCCAGCAGCCAGGCTTTCTTGGGCTACACCTTC.

This clonotype turned up a few times. The chain combines TRBV6-5 with TRBJ1-5, with D uncertain. V was pared by 0 bases and J by 7 bases, with 13 bases between. The length of the CDR3 is 15 residues. CDR1 is MNHEY and CDR2 is SVGAGI in the germline V gene. The CDR3: CASSYSRLGRQPQHF. CDR3 DNA sequence: TGTGCCAGCAGTTACTCGAGGCTAGGACGACAGCCCCAGCATTTT.

In this sample, this clonotype turned up a few times. V and J are TRBV11-2 and TRBJ2-5, with TRBD2 identical over 12 bases. The germline gives CDR1 SGHAT, CDR2 FQNNGV. This CDR3 is 20 amino acids long. V was pared by 0 bases and J by 5 bases, with 16 bases of the junction left unmatched. The CDR3, as DNA: TGTGCCAGCAGCTTAGACCAGCTCACCCTTTGGCTAGCGGGGGGGGAGACCCAGTACTTC. Encoded protein: CASSLDQLTLWLAGGETQYF.